This T cell receptor beta chain stems from a study of human T cells and chemical hapten exposure. TCRdb reprocessed the RACE reads with MiXCR, giving one entry per CDR3 protein. The table has over 45,000 distinct CDR3 sequences, about 9.3% seen once. The CDR3 has 12 amino acids. Germline V gene lookup returns CDR1 MDHEN and CDR2 SYDVKM. The V end lost 10 bases, the J end lost 0 bases, and 6 bases lay between the germline ends. The time point: patch test 1, 2 weeks after DPC sensitization. Treatment reported: therapeutic diphenylcyclopropenone sensitization with weekly scalp DPC. The V and J genes are TRBV28 and TRBJ1-4, with D unclear. Sequenced material: whole blood, taken in connection with sensitization to the hapten diphenylcyclopropenone (DPC). The receptor was isolated from a woman aged 35 to 49 with alopecia areata. Some clones in this sample may be carry-over from other donors' samples. The CDR3 is CATYSTNEKLFF. The CDR3 DNA sequence: TGTGCCACCTACTCAACTAATGAAAAACTGTTTTTT.